The present T cell receptor (beta chain) was sequenced within a study of shared clonotypes between healthy human individuals (TCRdb year 2020). Describing the broader study: A few men and a couple of women, aged 18 to 49 years, made up the cohort. Per donor, three plates each were used for CD4 naive and CD4 memory, two for CD8 naive, and one for CD8 memory. Blood TCR repertoires of several healthy adults were deeply sequenced to estimate repertoire size and the extent of clonotype sharing between individuals. Different laboratories and diverse techniques were used to prepare libraries and sequence TCR repertoires, to increase sequencing depth and limit assay-specific biases. Per donor, leukapheresis produced somewhere between about 0.85 and 9.5 billion PBMCs.

TCR CDR3 regions were amplified from genomic DNA by multiplex PCR using the deep immunoSEQ assay. For each cell subset, the extracted genomic DNA was distributed evenly across all wells of several immunoSEQ 96-well plates, and each plate served as one replicate. For sorted subsets, approximately 190 ng of genomic DNA, equivalent to some 30,000 T cell genomes, went into each replicate PCR. The purified libraries were quantified using a Qubit 3.0 fluorometer, sized with a Bioanalyzer 2100, and then quantified again using the KAPA Library Quantification kit. Every immunoSEQ 96-well plate was sequenced on a dedicated single-read 150-cycle Illumina NextSeq 550 flow cell. From the authors' description of their analysis: Because the immunoSEQ output held only junctional sequences and lacked quality scores, the filtering could not match the filtering applied to full-length reads. To assign V/J genes and CDR3, sequences were annotated using PyIR, a Python wrapper for IgBLAST v1.9, with IMGT germline references. Reads with weak V/J assignments (E-value above 1e-6), missing CDR3, stop codons, out-of-frame junctions, or ambiguous translated residues were removed. V3J clonotypes were defined as sequences sharing the same inferred V gene, J gene, and CDR3 amino acid sequence. The percentage overlap between two repertoires was calculated by dividing the number of shared unique clonotypes by the size of the smaller repertoire. Richness of each repertoire was evaluated using RTK rarefaction, the Chao1 estimator, and Recon v2.1 estimates of unobserved clonotypes. For all TCRbeta clonotypes obtained by the gDNA method from a handful of donors, generation probabilities were computed with OLGA. The clones in this table, taken by TCRdb from immuneACCESS, are in-frame only. Not every clone is retained; where verified, under half of the shortfall comes from an unresolved V gene, and the cause of the rest is unknown. V and J calls and clone size come straight from that table; D and trimming were deduced from the DNA. For this sample there are roughly 520,000 clones; 95% to 96% appear just once. The ten largest account for 0.064% of the sample.

The research as a whole found: Higher generation probabilities were observed for clonotypes shared by all four sorted-subset donors than for non-shared clonotypes. Pairwise subsampling led to the expectation that sequencing depth would affect the degree of clonotype sharing among donors. Only blood was sampled, and tissue TCR repertoires likely differ from those in blood. Incomplete sequencing was indicated by rarefaction of sorted-subset datasets, despite the large sequencing depth. The genetic and exposure-history diversity represented was limited by the small number of donors. Larger estimated clonotype richness was generally found for naive subsets than for memory subsets. When a few donors were compared, the shared fraction of clonotypes was about 5% for naive CD4, 3.5% to 4% for naive CD8, about 2.5% for memory CD4, and 0.35% to 0.5% for memory CD8.

The donors were healthy, HIV-negative adults who had no recently reported acute infections or vaccinations. Every donor was a Caucasian adult residing in Nashville, Tennessee, USA. Magnetic negative selection was used to enrich CD4+ T cells, after which naive cells were positively selected on CD45RA and the negative fraction became the memory subset. Blood was obtained by leukapheresis, after which PBMCs were separated by Ficoll-Histopaque density gradient centrifugation and cryopreserved in liquid nitrogen vapor phase. Analytical flow cytometry was used to check the purity and quantity of every magnetically sorted T cell population. Genomic DNA was isolated from every sorted fraction and measured by UV absorbance on a Nanodrop 2000c. Trimming accounts for 1 base at V and 5 bases at J, while the number of junction bases matched to no gene is 8. Reading the germline V gene gives CDR1 SGHTA and CDR2 FQGNSA. The CDR3 contains 17 residues, cysteine and phenylalanine counted. Only CDR3 DNA remains: 51 bases, in frame from the first base.

A note on this clone: There is no known antigen for this receptor. Within one base of it there is no much larger clone, and no base qualities were kept.

The clonotype comes from a woman aged 25 to 39 in good health. The V and J segments used are TRBV7-2 and TRBJ2-3; 11 bases in the junction line up with TRBD2. Material for sequencing was naive CD4+ T cells sorted from blood. The intended sense of this specimen's cell subset or site label: CD45RA+ positively selected. The bases are TGTGCCAGCAGCTTAGGAGGTAGCGGGAGGGGTCGAGATACGCAGTATTTT. It translates as CASSLGGSGRGRDTQYF.